These 30 T cell receptor beta chains share one sample of origin, sequenced in a study of regulatory T cells in long-lasting Graves disease. In building TCR beta libraries, iRepertoire HTBI primers were used together with Arm-PCR of CDR3 regions. TCRdb independently ran MiXCR on the multiplex PCR reads; one entry per CDR3 protein. The sample yields 550,000 to 600,000 distinct CDR3 sequences, roughly 15% seen once. Time point described: newly diagnosed GD, antithyroid drugs for less than 3 months. The TCR library was made from RNA that had been extracted from PBMCs in TRIzol. A further study also used this sample, focusing on T cells in Graves' hyperthyroidism and ophthalmopathy.

Specimen: peripheral blood mononuclear cells (PBMCs), collected at new diagnosis, from a patient treated with antithyroid drugs. The origin of the receptors is a man aged 18 to 29 with Graves disease.

On this clonotype itself: This may be a read error: a much more frequent sequence differs by one nucleotide. The genes are TRBV6-4 and TRBJ1-2; D gene ambiguous. Germline V gene lookup returns CDR1 MRHNA and CDR2 SNTAGT. This CDR3 contains 12 residues. V lost 6 bases and J 6 bases, leaving 11 bases between the germline ends. The CDR3 region has the DNA TGTGCCAGCAGCTCCGGGTGGGATGGCTACACCTTC. As protein: CASSSGWDGYTF.

This clonotype occurred many times. The V and J genes are TRBV6-1 and TRBJ2-5; perhaps TRBD2 as D (5 bases). The CDR3 runs 14 residues. The V gene's germline CDR1 is MNHNS and CDR2 SASEGT. Trimming pared 4 bases from V and 1 base from J, leaving 10 bases between. CDR3 coding DNA: TGTGCCAGCAGTGGAAGCGGTGCCCAAGAGACCCAGTACTTC. Amino acids: CASSGSGAQETQYF.

The V gene is TRBV27, the J gene TRBJ2-7, with D possibly matching TRBD2 (6 bases). This CDR3 is 15 amino acids long. CDR1 and CDR2 from the germline V gene are MNHEY and SMNVEV (reference sequence). V shed 3 bases and J shed 0 bases, with 12 bases lying between them. The CDR3 reads CASSFRAEGSYEQYF. In nucleotides, the CDR3 is TGTGCCAGCAGTTTTAGAGCGGAGGGCTCCTACGAGCAGTACTTC.

The chain joins TRBV30 to TRBJ2-7; D is uncertain. The germline gives CDR1 GTSNPN, CDR2 SVGIG (reference sequence). V lost 1 base and J lost 3, with 7 bases in between. This CDR3 is 12 amino acids long. The CDR3 bases are TGTGCCTGGAGTGGACTGGACTACGAGCAGTACTTC. Its translation is CAWSGLDYEQYF.

This clonotype appeared many times. The chain carries TRBV7-9 and TRBJ1-1; D uncertain. Germline CDR1 reads SEHNR; CDR2 reads FQNEAQ (reference sequence). V was cut by 8 bases and J by 6 bases, with 13 bases left in between. This CDR3 has 12 residues. The CDR3: CASLRTEAEAFF. The CDR3 bases are TGTGCCAGCCTCCGGACCGAGGCTGAAGCTTTCTTT.

This clonotype was counted ten times or more. CDR3 loop: CASSAGLAGYNEQFF. CDR3 sequence (DNA): TGTGCCAGCAGTGCGGGACTAGCGGGGTACAATGAGCAGTTCTTC. The chain is built from TRBV12-3 or TRBV12-4 and TRBJ2-1; 13 bases match TRBD2. This CDR3 has 15 amino acids. Germline trimming cut 5 bases from V and 4 bases from J; bases unmatched to any gene: 2.

This clonotype was seen ten or more times. The J gene is TRBJ2-5, the V gene TRBV6-2 or TRBV6-3; possible D gene TRBD2, 5 bases. Germline V CDR1 and CDR2: MNHEY, SVGEGT. The length of the CDR3 is 16 residues. Trimming removed 0 bases at V and 7 bases at J, with 18 bases between. CDR3 bases: TGTGCCAGCAGTTACTCAAGGGAGCCCTCTCTGGGGACCCAGTACTTC. Translated, it gives CASSYSREPSLGTQYF.

This clonotype was counted ten times or more. The chain uses TRBV20-1 and TRBJ2-7, with D possibly TRBD2 on 7 matching bases. This CDR3 is 12 amino acids long. In germline, CDR1 is DFQATT, CDR2 SNEGSKA (reference sequence). Between the trimmed V and J ends, which lost 3 bases and 9 bases, there was a span of 15 bases. The CDR3 region has the DNA TGCAGTGCTAGCGGGCGGGGAGGGGGGCAGTACTTC. It translates to CSASGRGGGQYF.

Ten or more counts support this clonotype. The gene calls are TRBV3-1 and TRBJ2-1, with 9 bases identical to TRBD2. This CDR3 contains 13 residues. V dropped 0 bases and J dropped 16; count of bases not matched to a gene: 7. Germline loops: CDR1 LGHDT, CDR2 YNNKEL (reference sequence). The CDR3 coding sequence is TGTGCCAGCAGCCAAGATATAGCGGGAGTCTCTTTCTTC. It is translated as CASSQDIAGVSFF.

The chain uses TRBV6-1 and TRBJ2-7; 15 nucleotides line up with TRBD2. Germline values: CDR1 MNHNS, CDR2 SASEGT. Trimming at V came to 5 bases and at J to 6 bases, leaving 8 bases not matched to a gene. There are 16 residues in the CDR3. This chain's CDR3 is CASSNSPGLAGGEQYF. DNA of the CDR3: TGTGCCAGCAGTAACTCGCCGGGACTAGCGGGAGGCGAGCAGTACTTC.

The chain recombines TRBV2 with TRBJ2-5, with D tentatively TRBD1 (6 bases). There are 12 residues in the CDR3. CDR1 is SNHLY and CDR2 is FYNNEI in the germline V gene. Trimming removed 2 bases at V and 5 bases at J, with 6 bases between. This CDR3 is CASSETGETQYF. For the CDR3, the DNA is TGTGCCAGCAGTGAAACAGGGGAGACCCAGTACTTC.

The V call is TRBV10-2, the J call TRBJ2-2; D assignment may be TRBD1 or TRBD2 (5 bases each). CDR3 length equals 13 residues. Germline CDR1 reads WSHSY; CDR2 reads SAAADI. V lost 6 bases and J 6 bases, leaving 11 bases between the germline ends. The CDR3 coding sequence is TGCGCCAGCAGCCGCAGGGACCCCGGGGAGCTGTTTTTT. This encodes CASSRRDPGELFF.

This clonotype was detected many times. This chain joins TRBV7-8 and TRBJ1-5; 7 bases map to TRBD1. The length of the CDR3 is 15 residues. V lost 2 bases and J lost 5; bases outside the gene matches: 6. Germline V gene data show CDR1 as SGHVS and CDR2 as FQNEAQ. For the CDR3, the DNA is TGTGCCAGCAGCTTAACGACAGGGAGTGATCAGCCCCAGCATTTT. Translated: CASSLTTGSDQPQHF.

This clonotype was recorded many times. The V and J genes are TRBV6-1 and TRBJ1-4; a weak D match, TRBD1 (5 bases). The CDR3 runs 14 residues. Germline CDR1 is MNHNS and CDR2 is SASEGT. Trimming removed 6 bases from V and 8 bases from J, with 16 bases in between. CDR3 protein: CASSWGGGEEKLFF. In DNA, the CDR3 is TGTGCCAGCAGCTGGGGGGGAGGAGAAGAAAAACTGTTTTTT.

This clonotype has ten or more counts. The gene calls are TRBV7-3 and TRBJ2-2; D assignment may be TRBD1 or TRBD2 (5 bases each). The CDR3 runs to 16 residues. Germline-derived CDR1 and CDR2 are SGHTA and FQGTGA. Trimming pared 5 bases from V and 2 bases from J, leaving 15 bases between. The CDR3 is CASSLGVGTNTGELFF. The CDR3 DNA follows: TGTGCCAGCAGCCTAGGGGTAGGGACCAACACCGGGGAGCTGTTTTTT.

Comment on this clonotype: Possible read error: a much larger clone is one base away. J is TRBJ1-1 and V is TRBV2, with 7 bases aligning to TRBD1. The CDR3 loop spans 13 amino acids. CDR1 is SNHLY, CDR2 FYNNEI, per germline. CDR3 residues: CTSRDDRVAEAFF. DNA for the CDR3: TGTACCAGCAGAGACGACAGGGTGGCTGAAGCTTTCTTT.

This clonotype was counted only a few times. This rearrangement joins TRBV18 to TRBJ2-5; 8 bases fit TRBD2. In germline, CDR1 is KGHSH, CDR2 LQKENI. The J segment lost 4 bases and the V segment lost 8 bases, leaving 9 bases of the junction unmatched. This CDR3 comprises 14 residues. The CDR3 nucleotides are TGTGCCAGCGTCAGACTCCTAGCGGGAGAGACCCAGTACTTC. This gives the protein CASVRLLAGETQYF.

The rearrangement links TRBV11-1 to TRBJ2-1; D may match TRBD1 or TRBD2 (5 bases each). Germline V lookup: CDR1 SGHAT, CDR2 FQDESV (reference sequence). The CDR3 has 15 amino acids. Trimming removed 3 bases at V and 2 bases at J, with 11 bases between. The CDR3 DNA follows: TGTGCCAGCAGCTTCCGGGACCGAGCCTACAATGAGCAGTTCTTC. It translates to CASSFRDRAYNEQFF.

At least ten counts were recorded for this clonotype. The V and J genes are TRBV11-2 and TRBJ1-2; D is possibly TRBD1 (5 bases). From germline, CDR1 is SGHAT and CDR2 FQNNGV. Trimming took 1 base from V and 4 from J, leaving 10 bases between them. This CDR3 is 14 amino acids long. DNA for the CDR3: TGTGCCAGCAGCTTAGTGACAGATAGCTATGGCTACACCTTC. Translating gives CASSLVTDSYGYTF.

This clonotype was found a few times. An end of the junction does not agree with germline; a read error may underlie this. This chain joins TRBV20-1 and TRBJ2-3; 10 bases fit TRBD2. The CDR3 consists of 16 residues. Per the germline V gene, CDR1 is DFQATT and CDR2 is SNEGSKA (reference sequence). CDR3 amino acids: CSTSFSSGRPTDTQYF. CDR3 nucleotide sequence: TGCAGTACTAGTTTTTCTAGCGGGAGACCCACAGATACGCAGTATTTT.

The chain carries TRBV27 and TRBJ2-1; TRBD1 agrees at 7 bases. V lost 3 bases and J lost 4; bases outside the gene matches: 12. CDR3 length equals 17 residues. Germline CDR1 MNHEY, CDR2 SMNVEV (reference sequence). The CDR3 DNA follows: TGTGCCAGCAGTTTCTACAGACAGGGCTTTGGGTACAATGAGCAGTTCTTC. It translates to CASSFYRQGFGYNEQFF.

There are a few counts of this clonotype. V is TRBV4-1 and J is TRBJ1-3; D uncertain. The ends were cut back, 6 bases at V and 0 bases at J, with 6 bases in the middle. This CDR3 comprises 13 residues. CDR1 MGHRA and CDR2 YSYEKL come from the germline V gene. The CDR3 reads CASRRDSGNTIYF. CDR3 coding DNA: TGCGCCAGCAGGAGGGACTCTGGAAACACCATATATTTT.

Comment on this clonotype: Relative to the germline gene, one junction end is altered; a read error may explain this. The J gene is TRBJ2-7, the V gene TRBV7-9; tentative D call: TRBD2 (5 bases). CDR3 length equals 15 residues. Germline assignment: CDR1 SEHNR and CDR2 FQNEAQ (reference sequence). The CDR3: CASSLLGEFGDEQCF. The CDR3 DNA follows: TGTGCCAGCAGCCTCCTCGGGGAGTTCGGTGACGAGCAGTGCTTC.

This clonotype was counted ten times or more. The chain couples TRBV3-1 to TRBJ1-1; D gene uncertain. CDR1 and CDR2 from the germline V gene are LGHDT and YNNKEL (reference sequence). There are 11 residues in the CDR3. V lost 8 bases, J lost 3 bases, and 7 bases lay in between. DNA of the CDR3: TGTGCCAGCGGCTCGTACACTGAAGCTTTCTTT. Residues: CASGSYTEAFF.

This clonotype was counted between two and nine times. The chain joins TRBV6-5 to TRBJ2-5; TRBD1 matches at 9 bases. CDR1 and CDR2 (germline): MNHEY, SVGAGI. This CDR3 spans 15 amino acids. V was pared by 2 bases and J by 5 bases, with 6 bases of the junction left unmatched. Here the CDR3 DNA reads TGTGCCAGCAGTTACCGGACAGGGGTCGGGGAGACCCAGTACTTC. It yields the protein CASSYRTGVGETQYF.

This clonotype has a count of ten or more. The V and J genes are TRBV2 and TRBJ2-5; 7 nucleotides agree with TRBD1. The trim removed 4 bases at V and 5 bases at J, leaving 4 bases unmatched. The CDR3 is 13 amino acids. CDR1 and CDR2 from the germline V gene are SNHLY and FYNNEI. CDR3 residues: CASSVGQTETQYF. CDR3 nucleotides: TGTGCCAGCAGTGTGGGACAGACGGAGACCCAGTACTTC.

With regard to this clonotype: A much bigger clone sits one base away, suggesting this may be a read error. The chain is built from TRBV30 and TRBJ2-2; perhaps TRBD2 as D (5 bases). Germline CDR1 reads GTSNPN; CDR2 reads SVGIG (reference sequence). The CDR3 sequence is 13 residues long. The CDR3 bases are TGTGCCTGGAGTCACGGAGACACCGGGGAGCCGTTTTTT. Protein sequence: CAWSHGDTGEPFF.

This clonotype was seen many times. This rearrangement joins TRBV3-1 to TRBJ2-1; unclear D gene. This CDR3 has 12 amino acids. V was pared by 1 base and J by 8 bases, with 6 bases between. CDR1 is LGHDT and CDR2 is YNNKEL in the germline V gene (reference sequence). CDR3 DNA: TGTGCCAGCAGCCAAGTTGGCGATGAGCAGTTCTTC. Translation: CASSQVGDEQFF.

This clonotype was detected a few times. The chain is built from TRBV12-3 or TRBV12-4 and TRBJ2-3, with 7 bases fitting TRBD1. The CDR3 is 18 residues long. After removal of 0 bases from V and 2 bases from J, the junction contained 11 bases not matched to a gene. CDR3 nucleotide sequence: TGTGCCAGCAGTTTAGCCCGTTGGCAACAGGGGTACACAGATACGCAGTATTTT. Protein: CASSLARWQQGYTDTQYF.

This clonotype was recorded at least ten times. The V call is TRBV18, the J call TRBJ1-1; possible D gene TRBD1, 6 bases. The CDR3 length is 17 residues. V lost 0 bases to trimming and J lost 4 bases, with 18 bases between them. The germline gives CDR1 KGHSH, CDR2 LQKENI. CDR3 DNA: TGTGCCAGCTCACCACCCTTCGTTCGGACAGCGAGCACTGAAGCTTTCTTT. Protein product: CASSPPFVRTASTEAFF.